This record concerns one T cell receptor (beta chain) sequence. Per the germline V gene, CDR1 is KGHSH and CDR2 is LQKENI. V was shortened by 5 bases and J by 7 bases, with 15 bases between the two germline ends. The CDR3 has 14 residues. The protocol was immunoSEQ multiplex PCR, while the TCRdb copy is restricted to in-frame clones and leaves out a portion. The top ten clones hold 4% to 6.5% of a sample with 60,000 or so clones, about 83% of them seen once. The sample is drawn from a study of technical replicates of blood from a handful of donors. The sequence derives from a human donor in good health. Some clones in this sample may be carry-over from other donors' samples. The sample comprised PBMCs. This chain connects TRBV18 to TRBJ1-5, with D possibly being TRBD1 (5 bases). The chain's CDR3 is CASSSGGTGQPQHF. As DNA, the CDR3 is TGTGCCAGCTCATCGGGGGGGACTGGGCAGCCCCAGCATTTT.